This TCR beta chain was sequenced during a study of blood T cell repertoires in COVID-19. Assay: immunoSEQ multiplex PCR; the TCRdb copy retains only in-frame clones and omits some. The sample lists about 320,000 clones, approximately 81% occurring once. Each exposed participant met a COVID-19 case in the 2 weeks preceding study entry. This clone has a handful of counts. V lost 8 bases and J lost 5, with 19 bases in between. The CDR3 contains 14 residues. Per the germline V gene, CDR1 is MNHNY and CDR2 is SVGAGI (reference sequence). The chain employs TRBV6-6 and TRBJ2-7; no clear D gene. This receptor was obtained from a woman aged 25 to 39 who had been exposed to COVID-19. Sequencing was performed on PBMCs or T cells enriched from blood (not recorded which). The CDR3 protein is CASRWAGSENEQYF. In DNA, the CDR3 is TGTGCCAGCCGTTGGGCCGGATCGGAAAACGAGCAGTACTTC.